This T cell receptor beta chain is drawn from a study of CD8+CD57+ T cells in acquired aplastic anemia. Both TCR beta VDJ combination and CDR3 sequence profiling were carried out. Genomic DNA was the template for this profiling. In TCRdb, the reads were re-called with MiXCR into one record per CDR3 protein. Here the sample spans 300,000 or so distinct CDR3 sequences, 45% to 65% being singletons. This CDR3 region has 14 residues. Germline V lookup: CDR1 LGHDT, CDR2 YNNKEL (reference sequence). Between the trimmed V and J ends, which lost 0 bases and 14 bases, there was a span of 19 bases. Many counts were recorded for this clonotype.

The clonotype comes from a human donor with severe aplastic anemia or a healthy control (not recorded which). The rearrangement uses TRBV3-1 and TRBJ1-2, with D unresolved. Sequencing input: sorted CD4+, CD8+, or CD8+CD57+ T cells (not recorded which) from PBMCs. The CDR3 loop is CASSQDQIPLPETF. DNA of the CDR3: TGTGCCAGCAGCCAAGACCAAATTCCCCTTCCCGAAACCTTC.